The clone carrying this TCR beta chain was observed many times. Antigen: not known. An oligonucleotide containing a UMI was ligated to the 3' end of TCR cDNA. RNA was extracted from 2.5 to 3 ml of whole blood of healthy adults. Ligated cDNA underwent four rounds of PCR with nested alpha and beta constant region primers and SP2. For blood and skin samples, reverse transcription used TCR alpha and beta constant primers. TCRdb used MiXCR to reprocess the 5' RACE reads, holding one entry per CDR3 protein. The table shows tens of thousands of distinct CDR3 sequences, with under 10% occurring only once. The data derive from a study of naive and memory T cell subsets. Whole-study findings and limits: This RNA-based method may be sensitive to activation-related transcript changes.

Germline V lookup: CDR1 SQVTM, CDR2 ANQGSEA. This CDR3 has 13 residues. Trimming shortened V by 1 base and J by 7 bases, and 13 bases separated the two germline ends. The chain combines TRBV29-1 with TRBJ2-5, with D maybe TRBD2 (6 bases). The TCR originated in a female donor in good health. The CDR3 reads CSVEVGAGGTQYF. CDR3 DNA sequence: TGCAGCGTTGAAGTAGGGGCCGGGGGGACCCAGTACTTC. Full variable domain (remainder filled in from reference TRBV29-1 and TRBJ2-5): SAVISQKPSRDICQRGTSLTIQCQVDSQVTMMFWYRQQPGQSLTLIATANQGSEATYESGFVIDKFPISRPNLTFSTLTVSNMSPEDSSIYLCSVEVGAGGTQYFGPGTRLLVL.